These 26 T cell receptor beta chains were sequenced from one sample in a study of control samples from healthy donors and cancer patients. Profiling relied on immunoSEQ multiplex PCR, and the TCRdb table lists in-frame clones only, not all of them. The table shows 40,000 to 65,000 clones, with roughly nine tenths occurring only once. Sequencing was carried out using PBMCs. These receptors originate from a man aged 60 to 69 with head and neck cancer.

The chain employs TRBV4-3 and TRBJ2-1; D tentatively fits TRBD1 or TRBD2 (7 bases each). The CDR3 consists of 15 residues. Germline V gene lookup returns CDR1 LGHNA and CDR2 YSLEER. Between the trimmed V and J ends, which lost 4 bases and 5 bases, there was a span of 15 bases. CDR3 nucleotides: TGCGCCAGCAGCCGGGAGGGGGCCACCCACAATGAGCAGTTCTTC. It translates to CASSREGATHNEQFF.

This clone has only one observation. The chain couples TRBV7-2 to TRBJ1-2; no clear D gene. The CDR3 has 16 amino acids. The ends were cut back, 1 base at V and 2 bases at J, with 14 bases in the middle. Looked up from germline, CDR1 is SGHTA and CDR2 is FQGNSA. DNA of the CDR3: TGTGCCAGCAGCTTAGTTTCGGGTATTTTAAACTATGGCTACACCTTC. As protein: CASSLVSGILNYGYTF.

The V gene is TRBV4-2, the J gene TRBJ1-4; D is possibly TRBD1 (5 bases). This CDR3 region has 16 residues. Trimming shortened V by 0 bases and J by 8 bases, and 16 bases separated the two germline ends. Germline-derived CDR1 and CDR2 are LGHNA and YNFKEQ. The chain's CDR3 is CASSQDPAQGWEKLFF. Written as DNA, the CDR3 is TGTGCCAGCAGCCAAGATCCGGCCCAGGGTTGGGAAAAACTGTTTTTT.

V is TRBV21-1 and J is TRBJ1-1; no DNA check was done on the table's D call, TRBD1. TRBV21-1 is given as a pseudogene. The CDR3 covers 15 residues. CDR3 sequence: CASPVPGTENTEAFF. For the CDR3, the DNA is TGTGCCAGCCCAGTCCCCGGGACAGAGAACACTGAAGCTTTCTTT.

The chain carries TRBV5-4 and TRBJ2-3; a possible D gene is TRBD1 (5 bases). The CDR3 runs to 14 residues. CDR1 and CDR2 (germline): SGHNT, YYREEE (reference sequence). The V gene lost 1 base and the J gene lost 3 bases, with 9 bases spanning the gap. CDR3 sequence: CASSLQGATDTQYF. CDR3 bases: TGTGCCAGCAGCTTGCAAGGGGCTACAGATACGCAGTATTTT.

The genes are TRBV6-5 and TRBJ2-1; tentative D call: TRBD1 (7 bases). The length of the CDR3 is 13 residues. V gave up 11 bases and J gave up 3 bases, with 14 bases separating them. Per the germline V gene, CDR1 is MNHEY and CDR2 is SVGAGI. This CDR3 reads CAGGTAYYNEQFF. In nucleotides, the CDR3 is TGTGCCGGCGGGACAGCGTACTACAATGAGCAGTTCTTC.

The rearrangement joins TRBV5-4 to TRBJ2-3; TRBD1 is a possible D gene (6 bases). Germline CDR1 is SGHNT and CDR2 is YYREEE (reference sequence). The germline V and J ends were trimmed by 5 bases and 2 bases, with 12 bases remaining between them. The CDR3 is made up of 14 amino acids. The CDR3 region has the DNA TGTGCCAGCAGTCAGGGGCCTGACACAGATACGCAGTATTTT. Protein product: CASSQGPDTDTQYF.

This clone was seen only once. This sequence joins TRBV28 and TRBJ1-1; D remains unclear. V lost 6 bases and J lost 0, with 14 bases in between. Germline-derived CDR1 and CDR2 are MDHEN and SYDVKM. The CDR3 consists of 15 residues. In DNA, the CDR3 is TGTGCCAGCAGGAACGTCGGATCAGTGAACACTGAAGCTTTCTTT. Its protein is CASRNVGSVNTEAFF.

The chain couples TRBV2 to TRBJ2-1; the D call may be TRBD1 or TRBD2 (5 bases each). The CDR3 has 15 amino acids. Trimming cost V 8 bases and J 5 bases, with 19 bases left between them. Germline values: CDR1 SNHLY, CDR2 FYNNEI. The CDR3 bases are TGTGCCAGCCCCCGCCGAGGGGCGCATGACAATGAGCAGTTCTTC. This encodes CASPRRGAHDNEQFF.

The CDR3 spells CASKSREDRALHF. The DNA of the CDR3 is TGTGCCAGCAAGTCGCGGGAAGATAGGGCCCTCCACTTT. The chain employs TRBV27 and TRBJ1-6, with D unresolved. CDR3 length equals 13 residues. Germline CDR1 reads MNHEY; CDR2 reads SMNVEV (reference sequence). Between the trimmed V and J ends, which lost 7 bases and 14 bases, there was a span of 18 bases.

The V and J genes are TRBV10-3 and TRBJ2-7, with 9 bases that match TRBD2. With V trimmed by 3 bases and J by 5 bases, 5 bases remained unmatched. Germline CDR1 reads ENHRY; CDR2 reads SYGVKD. The CDR3 consists of 14 residues. The CDR3 is CAISEAGGWDEQYF. In DNA form, the CDR3 reads TGTGCCATCAGTGAAGCGGGGGGTTGGGACGAGCAGTACTTC.

The chain employs TRBV5-1 and TRBJ2-3, with 7 bases matching TRBD2. The CDR3 runs to 16 residues. Germline-derived CDR1 and CDR2 are SGHRS and YFSETQ. The V gene end was trimmed by 4 bases and the J gene end by 1 base; junction bases not matched to a gene: 9. This chain's CDR3 is CASSIGTNGGTDTQYF. In nucleotides, the CDR3 is TGCGCCAGCAGCATTGGGACTAATGGTGGCACAGATACGCAGTATTTT. The whole variable domain, filled in from reference TRBV5-1 and TRBJ2-3, reads KAGVTQTPRYLIKTRGQQVTLSCSPISGHRSVSWYQQTPGQGLQFLFEYFSETQRNKGNFPGRFSGRQFSNSRSEMNVSTLELGDSALYLCASSIGTNGGTDTQYFGPGTRLTVL.

The chain combines TRBV5-1 with TRBJ2-1; no clear D gene. Germline V gives CDR1 SGHRS, CDR2 YFSETQ. V was trimmed by 6 bases and J by 3 bases, leaving 16 bases between them. The CDR3 is 15 residues long. In nucleotides, the CDR3 is TGCGCCAGCACCCTTACAGATCCCTTCTACAATGAGCAGTTCTTC. Translated, it gives CASTLTDPFYNEQFF.

The chain couples TRBV27 to TRBJ1-3, with D hard to call. The CDR3 has 14 amino acids. Germline V gene data show CDR1 as MNHEY and CDR2 as SMNVEV (reference sequence). V lost 5 bases, J lost 0 bases, and 8 bases lay in between. In DNA, the CDR3 is TGTGCCAGCAGTCGGCGTCCCTCTGGAAACACCATATATTTT. As protein: CASSRRPSGNTIYF.

In this sample, this clone turned up once. The V call is TRBV5-5, the J call TRBJ2-3; D is perhaps TRBD2 (5 bases). This CDR3 contains 12 residues. The ends were cut back, 4 bases at V and 6 bases at J, with 9 bases in the middle. CDR1 and CDR2 (germline): SGHKS, YYEKEE (reference sequence). CDR3 sequence reads: CASSGELDTQYF. The CDR3 nucleotides read TGTGCCAGCAGCGGGGAGTTGGATACGCAGTATTTT. The whole variable domain, filled in from reference TRBV5-5 and TRBJ2-3, reads DAGVTQSPTHLIKTRGQQVTLRCSPISGHKSVSWYQQVLGQGPQFIFQYYEKEERGRGNFPDRFSARQFPNYSSELNVNALLLGDSALYLCASSGELDTQYFGPGTRLTVL.

The J gene is TRBJ1-2, the V gene TRBV7-9; unclear D gene. Germline values: CDR1 SEHNR, CDR2 FQNEAQ (reference sequence). V was trimmed by 5 bases and J by 4 bases, leaving 8 bases between them. The CDR3 has 12 residues. The CDR3 loop is CASSPNSYGYTF. CDR3 bases: TGTGCCAGCAGCCCAAATTCCTATGGCTACACCTTC.

V gene TRBV11-2 combines with J gene TRBJ2-7; D might be TRBD2 (5 bases). The CDR3 consists of 14 residues. CDR1 and CDR2 from the germline V gene are SGHAT and FQNNGV. V was cut by 5 bases and J by 7 bases, with 18 bases left in between. The CDR3 here is CASSRNWGVGEQYF. CDR3 bases: TGTGCCAGCAGCCGAAATTGGGGAGTCGGGGAGCAGTACTTC.

This chain links TRBV6-5 with TRBJ2-2; no definite D call. CDR1 and CDR2 (germline): MNHEY, SVGAGI. The CDR3 is 11 amino acids. The CDR3 nucleotides read TGTGGGGTGGGGAACACCGGGGAGCTGTTTTTT. Translation: CGVGNTGELFF.

The chain recombines TRBV6-6 with TRBJ1-1; 8 bases line up with TRBD1. V lost 7 bases and J lost 0; bases outside the gene matches: 4. This CDR3 contains 14 residues. Germline loops: CDR1 MNHNY, CDR2 SVGAGI (reference sequence). The CDR3 DNA follows: TGTGCCAGCATCCGACAGGGGATGAACACTGAAGCTTTCTTT. Its translation is CASIRQGMNTEAFF.

The chain recombines TRBV11-2 with TRBJ1-1, with no clear D. The CDR3 length is 12 residues. Germline-derived CDR1 and CDR2 are SGHAT and FQNNGV. The germline V and J ends were trimmed by 5 bases and 4 bases, with 8 bases remaining between them. CDR3 bases: TGTGCCAGCAGCCAACAATCCACTGAAGCTTTCTTT. Its protein is CASSQQSTEAFF. Variable domain in full (rest from reference TRBV11-2 and TRBJ1-1): EAGVAQSPRYKIIEKRQSVAFWCNPISGHATLYWYQQILGQGPKLLIQFQNNGVVDDSQLPKDRFSAERLKGVDSTLKIQPAKLEDSAVYLCASSQQSTEAFFGQGTRLTVV.

V is TRBV6-5 and J is TRBJ2-2; no firm D call. The V and J ends lost 7 bases and 5 bases respectively, with 14 bases between them. Germline CDR1 MNHEY, CDR2 SVGAGI. This CDR3 is built from 14 residues. The CDR3 DNA reads TGTGCCAGCAATTGGCTGGAAGGAACCGGGGAGCTGTTTTTT. It specifies CASNWLEGTGELFF.

The genes are TRBV2 and TRBJ1-5; no clear D gene. The germline V gene has CDR1 SNHLY and CDR2 FYNNEI. CDR3 size: 13 residues. The V end lost 7 bases, the J end lost 0 bases, and 7 bases lay between the germline ends. The CDR3 protein is CASNWYSNQPQHF. In DNA, the CDR3 is TGTGCCAGCAACTGGTATAGCAATCAGCCCCAGCATTTT.

The genes are TRBV25-1 and TRBJ2-5; 8 bases are a match to TRBD2. CDR3 length: 14 amino acids. Per the germline V gene, CDR1 is MGHDK and CDR2 is SYGVNS. Trimming cost V 4 bases and J 1 base; bases outside gene matches: 2. CDR3 in amino acids: CASSVGGGQETQYF. The CDR3 coding sequence is TGTGCCAGCAGTGTCGGGGGGGGCCAAGAGACCCAGTACTTC. Filled out from reference TRBV25-1 and TRBJ2-5, the complete variable domain reads EADIYQTPRYLVIGTGKKITLECSQTMGHDKMYWYQQDPGMELHLIHYSYGVNSTEKGDLSSESTVSRIRTEHFPLTLESARPSHTSQYLCASSVGGGQETQYFGPGTRLLVL.

This rearrangement joins TRBV29-1 to TRBJ2-3; D is perhaps TRBD1 (5 bases). This CDR3 has 15 amino acids. Trimming removed 2 bases from V and 0 bases from J, with 12 bases in between. Germline-derived CDR1 and CDR2 are SQVTM and ANQGSEA. The CDR3: CSVEIWGVSTDTQYF. In nucleotides, the CDR3 is TGCAGCGTTGAAATATGGGGCGTAAGCACAGATACGCAGTATTTT.

V usage is TRBV10-3 and J usage is TRBJ2-1; D unclear. Trimming left V 6 bases short and J 9 bases short, with 12 bases between. The V gene's germline CDR1 is ENHRY and CDR2 SYGVKD. CDR3 length: 12 residues. CDR3 loop: CAISTPFSEQFF. The CDR3, as DNA: TGTGCCATCAGCACCCCTTTTAGTGAGCAGTTCTTC.

This rearrangement joins TRBV24-1 to TRBJ2-2, with D possibly called TRBD1 or TRBD2 (6 bases each). V was shortened by 5 bases and J by 1 base, with 19 bases between the two germline ends. CDR3 length equals 18 residues. Germline CDR1 reads KGHDR; CDR2 reads SFDVKD. In DNA, the CDR3 is TGTGCCACCAGTGCCCTAGGAGGGGGGCCCAGGAACACCGGGGAGCTGTTTTTT. Encoded protein: CATSALGGGPRNTGELFF.